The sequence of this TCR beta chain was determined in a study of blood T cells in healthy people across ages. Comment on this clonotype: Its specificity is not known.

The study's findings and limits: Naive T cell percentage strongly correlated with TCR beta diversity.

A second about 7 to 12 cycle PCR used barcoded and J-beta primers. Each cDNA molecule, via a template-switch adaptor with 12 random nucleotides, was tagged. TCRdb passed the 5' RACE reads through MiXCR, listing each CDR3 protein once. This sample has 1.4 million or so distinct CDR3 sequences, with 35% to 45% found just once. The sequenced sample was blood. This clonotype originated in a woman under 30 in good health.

The CDR3 DNA reads TGTGCCATCAGTGAGGAGGGGGAACACACCGGGGAGCTGTTTTTT. This gives the protein CAISEEGEHTGELFF. The chain joins TRBV10-3 to TRBJ2-2; TRBD1 is a possible D gene (6 bases). V lost 2 bases, J lost 3 bases, and 10 bases lay in between. CDR1 and CDR2 (germline): ENHRY, SYGVKD. The CDR3 is 15 amino acids.